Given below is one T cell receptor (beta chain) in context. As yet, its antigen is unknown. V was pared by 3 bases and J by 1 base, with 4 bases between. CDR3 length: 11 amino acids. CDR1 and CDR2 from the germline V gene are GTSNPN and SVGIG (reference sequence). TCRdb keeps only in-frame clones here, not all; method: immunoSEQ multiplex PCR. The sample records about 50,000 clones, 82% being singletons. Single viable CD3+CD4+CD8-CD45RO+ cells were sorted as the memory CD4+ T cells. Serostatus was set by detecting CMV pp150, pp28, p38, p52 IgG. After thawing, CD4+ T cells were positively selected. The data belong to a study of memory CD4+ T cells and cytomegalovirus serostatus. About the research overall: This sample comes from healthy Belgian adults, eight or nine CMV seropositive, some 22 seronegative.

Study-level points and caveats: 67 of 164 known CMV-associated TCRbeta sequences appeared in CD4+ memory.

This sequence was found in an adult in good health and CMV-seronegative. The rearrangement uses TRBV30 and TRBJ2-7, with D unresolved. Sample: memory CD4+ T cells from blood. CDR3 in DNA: TGTGCCTGGAGGACATCCTACGAGCAGTACTTC. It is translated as CAWRTSYEQYF.